The T cell receptor beta chain under discussion was sequenced for a study of metastatic and nonmetastatic thyroid tumors. On the study more broadly: Repertoire comparisons spanned blood and tumor or nodule tissue from malignant and benign thyroid patients. Whole-study findings and limits: Reports indicated that malignant thyroid tumors showed significantly higher TCR beta diversity than benign nodules did, in blood and tumor.

TCRdb redid the clone calls on the PCR reads using MiXCR. In the table there are 45,000 to 50,000 clones, under 30% of which are singletons. A few counts support this clone. Its matching antigen is unknown. No treatment of any kind had been given to any patient before thyroid surgery. Per the germline V gene, CDR1 is SNHLY and CDR2 is FYNNEI. This CDR3 is built from 12 residues. Trimming removed 6 bases at V and 1 base at J, with 7 bases between. The source of this sequence is a male donor with papillary thyroid cancer or a benign thyroid nodule (not recorded which). Some clones in this sample may be carry-over from other donors' samples. The sample was blood. The chain couples TRBV2 to TRBJ2-7, with D uncertain. The CDR3: CASRLESYEQYF. In DNA, the CDR3 is TGTGCCAGCAGACTCGAGTCCTACGAGCAGTACTTC.